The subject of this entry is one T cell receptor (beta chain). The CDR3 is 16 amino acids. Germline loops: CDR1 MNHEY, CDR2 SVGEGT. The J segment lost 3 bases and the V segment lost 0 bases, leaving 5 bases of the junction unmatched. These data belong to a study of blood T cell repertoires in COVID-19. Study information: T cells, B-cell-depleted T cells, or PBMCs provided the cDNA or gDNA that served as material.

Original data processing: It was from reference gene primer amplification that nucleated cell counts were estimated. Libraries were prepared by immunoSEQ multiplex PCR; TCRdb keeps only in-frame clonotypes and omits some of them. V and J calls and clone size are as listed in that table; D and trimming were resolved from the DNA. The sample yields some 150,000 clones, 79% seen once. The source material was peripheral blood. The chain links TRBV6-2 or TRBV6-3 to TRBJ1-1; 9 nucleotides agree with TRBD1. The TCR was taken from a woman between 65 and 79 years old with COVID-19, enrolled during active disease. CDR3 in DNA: TGTGCCAGCAGTTACTCCCGGACAGGGGTTTACACTGAAGCTTTCTTT. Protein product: CASSYSRTGVYTEAFF.